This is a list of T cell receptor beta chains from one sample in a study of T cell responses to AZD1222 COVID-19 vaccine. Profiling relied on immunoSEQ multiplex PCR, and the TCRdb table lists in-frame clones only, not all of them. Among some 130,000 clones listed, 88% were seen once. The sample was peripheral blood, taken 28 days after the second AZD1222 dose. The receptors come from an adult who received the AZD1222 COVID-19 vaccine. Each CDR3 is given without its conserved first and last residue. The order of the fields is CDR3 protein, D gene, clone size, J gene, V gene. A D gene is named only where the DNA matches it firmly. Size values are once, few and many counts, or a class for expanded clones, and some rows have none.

cdr3_aa: ASSTGPTQQLALH; d_call: .; clone_size: .; j_call: TRBJ1-6; v_call: TRBV18
cdr3_aa: ASSLFNYEQY; d_call: .; clone_size: .; j_call: TRBJ2-7; v_call: TRBV28
cdr3_aa: ASSQPRNTGELF; d_call: .; clone_size: .; j_call: TRBJ2-2; v_call: TRBV4-1
cdr3_aa: ASSFKGVGELF; d_call: .; clone_size: .; j_call: TRBJ2-2; v_call: TRBV27
cdr3_aa: ASSYLRNTIY; d_call: .; clone_size: .; j_call: TRBJ1-3; v_call: TRBV6-6
cdr3_aa: ASSVRGGTGNTGELF; d_call: .; clone_size: few; j_call: TRBJ2-2; v_call: TRBV6-1
cdr3_aa: ASSKTLAVNTGELF; d_call: TRBD2; clone_size: .; j_call: TRBJ2-2; v_call: TRBV2
cdr3_aa: ASSGPTGFSH; d_call: TRBD1; clone_size: once; j_call: TRBJ1-5; v_call: TRBV25-1
cdr3_aa: ASSRQGSEAF; d_call: TRBD1; clone_size: .; j_call: TRBJ1-1; v_call: TRBV12-3/TRBV12-4
cdr3_aa: ASSQMDGAYGYT; d_call: .; clone_size: few; j_call: TRBJ1-2; v_call: TRBV4-2
cdr3_aa: ASSRGPGDTQY; d_call: .; clone_size: .; j_call: TRBJ2-3; v_call: TRBV4-1
cdr3_aa: ASSPLIWGQGARSYEQY; d_call: TRBD1; clone_size: few; j_call: TRBJ2-7; v_call: TRBV28
cdr3_aa: ASSHGPGGQY; d_call: TRBD2; clone_size: .; j_call: TRBJ2-7; v_call: TRBV27
cdr3_aa: SVRTSGSGETQY; d_call: TRBD2; clone_size: .; j_call: TRBJ2-5; v_call: TRBV29-1
cdr3_aa: ASSQAGGTDTQY; d_call: TRBD2; clone_size: .; j_call: TRBJ2-3; v_call: TRBV9
cdr3_aa: ASSPNPHIGELF; d_call: .; clone_size: few; j_call: TRBJ2-2; v_call: TRBV3-1/TRBV3-2
cdr3_aa: ASSPGQYQETQY; d_call: .; clone_size: once; j_call: TRBJ2-5; v_call: TRBV13